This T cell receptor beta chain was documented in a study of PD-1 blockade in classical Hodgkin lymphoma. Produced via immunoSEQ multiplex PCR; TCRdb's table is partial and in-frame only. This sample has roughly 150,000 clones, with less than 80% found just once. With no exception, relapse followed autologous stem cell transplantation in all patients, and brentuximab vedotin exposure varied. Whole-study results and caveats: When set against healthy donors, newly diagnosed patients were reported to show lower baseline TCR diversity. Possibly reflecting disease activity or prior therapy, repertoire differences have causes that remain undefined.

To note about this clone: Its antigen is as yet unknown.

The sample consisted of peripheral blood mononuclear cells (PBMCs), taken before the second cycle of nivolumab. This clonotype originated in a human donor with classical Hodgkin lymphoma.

The CDR3 is CASSVQGIKHTQYF. As DNA, the CDR3 is TGTGCCAGCAGCGTACAGGGTATTAAGCATACGCAGTATTTT. The chain has TRBV5-6 and TRBJ2-3; tentatively, D is TRBD1 (6 bases). The V end was cut by 4 bases, the J end by 7 bases, with 16 bases between. The CDR3 contains 14 residues. Germline lookup yields CDR1 SGHDT and CDR2 YYEEEE.